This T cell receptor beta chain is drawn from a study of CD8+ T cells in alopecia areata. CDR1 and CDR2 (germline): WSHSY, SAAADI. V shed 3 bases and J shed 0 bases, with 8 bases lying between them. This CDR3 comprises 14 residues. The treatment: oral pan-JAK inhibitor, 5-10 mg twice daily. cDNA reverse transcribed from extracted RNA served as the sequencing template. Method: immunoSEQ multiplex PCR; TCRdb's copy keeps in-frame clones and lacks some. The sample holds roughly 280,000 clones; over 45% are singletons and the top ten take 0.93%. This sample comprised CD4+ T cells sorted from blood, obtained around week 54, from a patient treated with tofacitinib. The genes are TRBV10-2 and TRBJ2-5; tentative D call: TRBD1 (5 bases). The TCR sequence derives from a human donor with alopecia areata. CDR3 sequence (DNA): TGCGCCAGCAGTGAAAGGACATACCAAGAGACCCAGTACTTC. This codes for CASSERTYQETQYF.